This T cell receptor (beta chain) is drawn from a study of CD8 T cells in Susac syndrome. From blood CD8+ and CD4+ T cells, TCR beta sequences were generated. FACS enriched CD8+ TEMRA cells, while bulk CD8+ and CD4+ were negatively isolated. An amount of RNA that ranged from roughly 0.45 to 1 ug was reverse transcribed with random hexamers. The authors amplified TCR beta CDR3 across 54 Vbeta and 13 Jbeta using immunoSEQ multiplex PCR. A single record per CDR3 protein comes from TCRdb applying MiXCR to the immunoSEQ multiplex PCR reads. The sample consists of 65,000 to 75,000 distinct CDR3 sequences, 85% to 95% of them appearing once. The CDR3 length is 20 residues. V lost 4 bases and J 8 bases, leaving 33 bases between the germline ends. Germline lookup yields CDR1 MGHRA and CDR2 YSYEKL.

The receptor's source is a human donor in good health. The sequenced sample consisted of CD8+ T cells from PBMCs. This chain uses TRBV4-1 with TRBJ2-1, with D unresolved. This CDR3 reads CASSPTGSSEREAWSDEQFF. CDR3 nucleotides: TGCGCCAGCAGCCCAACCGGTTCCTCGGAGCGAGAAGCCTGGAGCGATGAGCAGTTCTTC.